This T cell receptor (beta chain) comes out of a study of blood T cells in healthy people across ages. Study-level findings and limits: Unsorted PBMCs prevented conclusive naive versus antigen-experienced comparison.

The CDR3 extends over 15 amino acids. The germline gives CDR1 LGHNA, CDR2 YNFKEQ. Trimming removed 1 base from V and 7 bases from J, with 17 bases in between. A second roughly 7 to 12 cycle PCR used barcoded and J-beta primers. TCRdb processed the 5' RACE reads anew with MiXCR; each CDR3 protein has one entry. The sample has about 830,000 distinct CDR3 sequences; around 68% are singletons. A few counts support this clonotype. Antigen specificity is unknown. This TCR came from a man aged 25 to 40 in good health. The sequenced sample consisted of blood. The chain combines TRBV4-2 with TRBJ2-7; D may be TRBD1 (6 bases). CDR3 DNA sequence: TGTGCCAGCAGCCAAGGCCCGACAGGACAAGAGGAGCAGTACTTC. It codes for CASSQGPTGQEEQYF.